Relative to its sample, the clone carrying this TCR beta chain is medium-sized (0.01 to 0.1%). TCRdb reprocessed the PCR reads via MiXCR. The sample shows about 24,000 clones, around 20% of them seen only once. This sample is drawn from a study of metastatic and nonmetastatic thyroid tumors. The germline V and J ends were trimmed by 7 bases and 1 base, with 14 bases remaining between them. The CDR3 sequence is 14 residues long. Germline-derived CDR1 and CDR2 are SNHLY and FYNNEI. Patients had received no treatment of any kind before thyroid surgery. Material for sequencing was blood. This receptor was taken from a male donor with papillary thyroid cancer or a benign thyroid nodule (not recorded which). Some clones in this sample may be carry-over from other donors' samples. V is TRBV2 and J is TRBJ2-7; tentatively, D is TRBD1 (6 bases). CDR3 protein: CASTLDRLSYEQYF. Here the CDR3 DNA reads TGTGCCAGCACCCTCGACAGGTTGTCCTACGAGCAGTACTTC.